The 10 T cell receptor beta chains presented below share a single source sample, sequenced in a study of blood T cell repertoires in COVID-19. The table came from immunoSEQ multiplex PCR; TCRdb's copy has only in-frame clones and leaves some out. The profile shows about 180,000 clones, more than 90% of them singletons. Sample: peripheral blood. The origin of the receptors is a man aged 50 to 59 with acute or convalescent COVID-19.

V gene TRBV7-9 combines with J gene TRBJ2-7, with TRBD2 identical over 7 bases. The CDR3 is 15 amino acids. The germline gives CDR1 SEHNR, CDR2 FQNEAQ (reference sequence). After removal of 1 base from V and 0 bases from J, the junction contained 3 bases not matched to a gene. The CDR3 here is CASSLGGGGSYEQYF. CDR3 nucleotides: TGTGCCAGCAGCTTAGGTGGGGGGGGCTCCTACGAGCAGTACTTC.

This rearrangement joins TRBV5-6 to TRBJ2-7; D is unclear. V was pared by 4 bases and J by 6 bases, with 14 bases between. Germline V gene lookup returns CDR1 SGHDT and CDR2 YYEEEE. The CDR3 extends over 13 amino acids. This CDR3 is CASSQALFVEQYV. CDR3 coding DNA: TGTGCCAGCAGCCAGGCACTGTTTGTCGAGCAGTACGTC.

The chain links TRBV18 to TRBJ2-7; possibly TRBD2 for D (6 bases). V lost 6 bases and J 6 bases, leaving 21 bases between the germline ends. Per germline, CDR1 KGHSH and CDR2 LQKENI. The length of the CDR3 is 15 residues. As DNA, the CDR3 is TGTGCCAGCTCGGGGGGACGTCCAGGCGACTCCGAGCAGTACGTC. It specifies CASSGGRPGDSEQYV.

Here the CDR3 DNA reads TGTGCCAGCAGTATGGACAGTCACTATGGCTACACCTTC. Its translation: CASSMDSHYGYTF. V usage is TRBV7-8 and J usage is TRBJ1-2; possible D gene TRBD1, 6 bases. V was cut by 6 bases and J by 3 bases, with 11 bases left in between. Germline assignment: CDR1 SGHVS and CDR2 FQNEAQ. The CDR3 contains 13 residues.

This clone has just one count. The genes are TRBV2 and TRBJ1-5; TRBD1 agrees at 8 bases. The trim removed 5 bases at V and 6 bases at J, leaving 9 bases unmatched. There are 15 residues in the CDR3. The germline gives CDR1 SNHLY, CDR2 FYNNEI. The CDR3 here is CASSTDRVVRQPQHF. CDR3 DNA: TGTGCCAGCAGTACGGACAGGGTCGTCCGTCAGCCCCAGCATTTT.

This chain connects TRBV6-5 to TRBJ2-1, with 10 bases matching TRBD2. The CDR3 runs to 16 residues. Looked up from germline, CDR1 is MNHEY and CDR2 is SVGAGI. J lost 6 bases, V lost 3 bases, and 8 bases had no gene match. The CDR3 is CASSYRLAGAFNEQFF. DNA of the CDR3: TGTGCCAGCAGTTATCGTCTAGCGGGAGCTTTCAATGAGCAGTTCTTC.

This clone was counted only a few times. The V call is TRBV29-1, the J call TRBJ2-3, with D possibly TRBD1 on 6 matching bases. Germline V gene lookup returns CDR1 SQVTM and CDR2 ANQGSEA. V was cut by 6 bases and J by 12 bases, with 19 bases left in between. There are 12 residues in the CDR3. The CDR3 loop reads CSVAVDSLIQYF. The CDR3 nucleotides are TGCAGCGTGGCGGTGGACAGCTTGATTCAGTATTTT.

This chain links TRBV19 with TRBJ1-3, with no clear D. Per the germline V gene, CDR1 is LNHDA and CDR2 is SQIVND (reference sequence). CDR3 length: 14 amino acids. With 5 bases removed from V and 0 bases from J, the gap between germline ends came to 8 bases. CDR3 protein: CASSSGSSGNTIYF. CDR3 nucleotides: TGTGCCAGTAGTTCGGGGAGCTCTGGAAACACCATATATTTT.

The CDR3 here is CASRGAGNTIYF. DNA for the CDR3: TGTGCCAGCAGGGGGGCAGGAAACACCATATATTTT. The chain recombines TRBV9 with TRBJ1-3; D is possibly TRBD1 (6 bases). The CDR3 runs 12 residues. Per germline, CDR1 SGDLS and CDR2 YYNGEE. Trimming pared 5 bases from V and 4 bases from J, leaving 7 bases between.

This sequence joins TRBV6-5 and TRBJ1-6; D is perhaps TRBD1 (5 bases). This CDR3 region has 14 residues. Trimming left V 6 bases short and J 8 bases short, with 14 bases between. Looked up from germline, CDR1 is MNHEY and CDR2 is SVGAGI. The CDR3 region has the DNA TGTGCCAGCAGCCGCTCGGTAGGGGATTCACCCCTCCACTTT. As protein: CASSRSVGDSPLHF.